The 25 T cell receptor beta chains in this list originate from one sample, sequenced in a study of blood T cell repertoires in COVID-19. Using immunoSEQ multiplex PCR, the repertoire was profiled, and TCRdb retains in-frame clones only, with some absent. In the table there are around 180,000 clones, 86% of which are singletons. The specimen sequenced was peripheral blood. The receptors here all came from a woman aged 25 to 39 with active or convalescent COVID-19.

This chain uses TRBV20-1 with TRBJ2-6, with TRBD1 identical over 11 bases. Germline loops: CDR1 DFQATT, CDR2 SNEGSKA (reference sequence). J was trimmed by 3 bases and V by 3 bases; bases with no gene match: 10. The CDR3 totals 18 residues. CDR3 in amino acids: CSASHRDRGSDGANVLTF. In nucleotides, the CDR3 is TGCAGTGCTAGTCACCGGGACAGGGGGTCTGATGGGGCCAACGTCCTGACTTTC.

The count of this clone is one. This sequence joins TRBV7-9 and TRBJ2-5; D might be TRBD1 (6 bases). V gave up 5 bases and J gave up 3 bases, with 13 bases separating them. CDR1 and CDR2 from the germline V gene are SEHNR and FQNEAQ (reference sequence). This CDR3 has 14 amino acids. The CDR3 coding sequence is TGTGCCAGCAGCCGGACAGAGGGAGAAGAGACCCAGTACTTC. This encodes CASSRTEGEETQYF. The full variable domain, with the rest looked up from reference TRBV7-9 and TRBJ2-5, is DTGVSQNPRHKITKRGQNVTFRCDPISEHNRLYWYRQTLGQGPEFLTYFQNEAQLEKSRLLSDRFSAERPKGSFSTLEIQRTEQGDSAMYLCASSRTEGEETQYFGPGTRLLVL.

This CDR3 is CASSTREGNQPQHF. CDR3 nucleotide sequence: TGTGCCAGTAGTACCAGGGAAGGCAATCAGCCCCAGCATTTT. The chain employs TRBV19 and TRBJ1-5, with D perhaps matching TRBD1 (5 bases). The V gene's germline CDR1 is LNHDA and CDR2 SQIVND (reference sequence). This CDR3 has 14 amino acids. Trimming pared 4 bases from V and 2 bases from J, leaving 9 bases between.

The rearrangement links TRBV5-1 to TRBJ2-7; perhaps TRBD2 as D (6 bases). CDR1 is SGHRS, CDR2 YFSETQ, per germline. V was clipped by 0 bases and J by 3 bases, with 13 bases between them. CDR3 length: 15 residues. The chain's CDR3 is CASSLEQGLHYEQYF. CDR3 DNA sequence: TGCGCCAGCAGCTTGGAGCAGGGACTCCACTACGAGCAGTACTTC.

The chain links TRBV3-1 (or the pseudogene TRBV3-2) to TRBJ1-5, with a tentative D call TRBD1 (6 bases). Looked up from germline, CDR1 is LGHDT and CDR2 is YNNKEL (reference sequence). Trimming shortened V by 5 bases and J by 3 bases, and 11 bases separated the two germline ends. The CDR3 loop spans 14 amino acids. This chain's CDR3 is CASSSGQINQPQHF. CDR3 DNA: TGTGCCAGCAGCTCCGGACAGATCAATCAGCCCCAGCATTTT.

J is TRBJ2-3 and V is TRBV11-3; D possibly corresponds to TRBD1 (6 bases). Germline V gene data show CDR1 as SGHNT and CDR2 as YENEEA. Trimming removed 1 base from V and 3 bases from J, with 8 bases in between. The CDR3 totals 14 residues. The CDR3 DNA follows: TGTGCCAGCAGCTTAGGGGACATTACAGATACGCAGTATTTT. Translation: CASSLGDITDTQYF.

The chain joins TRBV2 to TRBJ2-2; TRBD2 agrees at 12 bases. This CDR3 region has 16 residues. Trimming at V came to 0 bases and at J to 6 bases, leaving 2 bases not matched to a gene. Germline V lookup: CDR1 SNHLY, CDR2 FYNNEI. CDR3 DNA: TGTGCCAGCAGTGAAGCGGCTAGCGGGGGGGCCGGGGAGCTGTTTTTT. This translates into CASSEAASGGAGELFF.

The rearrangement uses TRBV11-2 and TRBJ2-7; 7 bases align to TRBD1. Germline V gene data show CDR1 as SGHAT and CDR2 as FQNNGV. There are 14 residues in the CDR3. J was trimmed by 1 base and V by 1 base; bases with no gene match: 1. The CDR3 DNA is TGTGCCAGCAGCTTAGTACAGGGGTCCTACGAGCAGTACTTC. This gives the protein CASSLVQGSYEQYF.

The V gene is TRBV11-2, the J gene TRBJ2-1; TRBD1 agrees at 9 bases. This CDR3 has 17 amino acids. The V gene's germline CDR1 is SGHAT and CDR2 FQNNGV. With V trimmed by 5 bases and J by 9 bases, 17 bases remained unmatched. The CDR3 bases are TGTGCCAGCAGCGGGGGACAGGGCGTAAGGGGTTCGGGTGAGCAGTTCTTC. Amino acids: CASSGGQGVRGSGEQFF.

The chain employs TRBV6-5 and TRBJ1-1; D is uncertain. Per the germline V gene, CDR1 is MNHEY and CDR2 is SVGAGI. Trimming cost V 6 bases and J 7 bases, with 21 bases left between them. The CDR3 extends over 15 amino acids. In nucleotides, the CDR3 is TGTGCCAGCAGGGTTTCAGGTGGCTCTCAAATTGAAGCTTTCTTT. Translated: CASRVSGGSQIEAFF.

This rearrangement joins TRBV6-1 to TRBJ2-5; TRBD2 matches 7 bases. From germline, CDR1 is MNHNS and CDR2 SASEGT. The CDR3 is 15 residues long. The V segment lost 2 bases and the J segment 3 bases; nucleotides outside the gene matches: 6. This CDR3 reads CASSESLAVKETQYF. CDR3 nucleotide sequence: TGTGCCAGCAGTGAATCCCTAGCGGTCAAAGAGACCCAGTACTTC.

The rearrangement links TRBV5-1 to TRBJ2-1; D is unresolved. Per germline, CDR1 SGHRS and CDR2 YFSETQ. The ends were cut back, 0 bases at V and 0 bases at J, with 10 bases in the middle. This CDR3 spans 16 amino acids. As DNA, the CDR3 is TGCGCCAGCAGCTTGGGGAGCTCGAGCTCCTACAATGAGCAGTTCTTC. The encoded protein is CASSLGSSSSYNEQFF. The variable domain in full, with the rest retrieved from reference TRBV5-1 and TRBJ2-1, is KAGVTQTPRYLIKTRGQQVTLSCSPISGHRSVSWYQQTPGQGLQFLFEYFSETQRNKGNFPGRFSGRQFSNSRSEMNVSTLELGDSALYLCASSLGSSSSYNEQFFGPGTRLTVL.

The chain combines TRBV2 with TRBJ2-3; D gene ambiguous. Germline-derived CDR1 and CDR2 are SNHLY and FYNNEI. Trimming removed 6 bases at V and 0 bases at J, with 7 bases between. This CDR3 has 13 amino acids. CDR3 loop: CASSVESTDTQYF. The CDR3 nucleotides are TGTGCCAGCAGCGTTGAGAGCACAGATACGCAGTATTTT.

This chain links TRBV21-1 with TRBJ1-6; the table's D call of TRBD1 was not tested on the DNA. TRBV21-1 is a documented pseudogene. This CDR3 comprises 18 residues. The CDR3 sequence: CASSKAPGQGEGNSPLHF. The DNA for the CDR3 is TGTGCCAGCAGCAAAGCGCCGGGACAGGGGGAGGGTAATTCACCCCTCCACTTT.

The chain uses TRBV18 and TRBJ2-5, with TRBD2 matching over 13 bases. Germline V gene lookup returns CDR1 KGHSH and CDR2 LQKENI. The CDR3 contains 18 residues. The junction had 9 bases not matched to a gene; V was cut back by 1 base and J by 4 bases. CDR3 residues: CASSPLPLAGGPGETQYF. CDR3 DNA sequence: TGTGCCAGCTCACCACTTCCACTAGCGGGGGGGCCCGGAGAGACCCAGTACTTC.

This clone was seen once. The rearrangement uses TRBV25-1 and TRBJ2-5, with D uncertain. In germline, CDR1 is MGHDK, CDR2 SYGVNS. V gave up 2 bases and J gave up 4 bases, with 14 bases separating them. The CDR3 is 15 amino acids. The CDR3 DNA reads TGTGCCAGCAGTGAAGGTGGCAGGCTGGGAGAGACCCAGTACTTC. As protein: CASSEGGRLGETQYF.

This chain uses TRBV2 with TRBJ1-1, with TRBD1 matching 8 bases. Germline V gene data show CDR1 as SNHLY and CDR2 as FYNNEI. The CDR3 spans 14 residues. The J segment lost 4 bases and the V segment lost 3 bases, leaving 4 bases of the junction unmatched. CDR3 nucleotides: TGTGCCAGCAGTGACCAGGGGGCTGTCACTGAAGCTTTCTTT. Protein sequence: CASSDQGAVTEAFF.

The rearrangement links TRBV14 to TRBJ1-4; TRBD1 might be the D (5 bases). V was shortened by 1 base and J by 4 bases, with 10 bases between the two germline ends. Germline CDR1 is SGHDN and CDR2 is FVKESK. This CDR3 is built from 15 residues. CDR3: CASSQARDSNEKLFF. The CDR3 DNA follows: TGTGCCAGCAGCCAAGCCAGGGATAGTAATGAAAAACTGTTTTTT.

The DNA for the CDR3 is TGTGCCAGCAGTTTTATGAGCAATCAGCCCCAGCATTTT. Its protein is CASSFMSNQPQHF. The J gene is TRBJ1-5, the V gene TRBV28; unclear D gene. The CDR3 covers 13 residues. Germline CDR1 MDHEN, CDR2 SYDVKM. V lost 3 bases to trimming and J lost 1 base, with 4 bases between them.

V usage is TRBV6-5 and J usage is TRBJ1-2, with 9 bases lining up with TRBD1. The CDR3 is 16 residues long. Trimming cost V 0 bases and J 3 bases; bases outside gene matches: 5. Germline V gene lookup returns CDR1 MNHEY and CDR2 SVGAGI. CDR3 sequence reads: CASSYSTGGSHYGYTF. CDR3 nucleotide sequence: TGTGCCAGCAGTTACTCGACAGGGGGTTCCCACTATGGCTACACCTTC.

The rearrangement links TRBV11-2 to TRBJ2-1; 10 nucleotides align to TRBD2. The V gene's germline CDR1 is SGHAT and CDR2 FQNNGV. Trimming removed 5 bases from V and 1 base from J; junction bases left unmatched: 8. The CDR3 sequence is 17 residues long. The CDR3 DNA sequence: TGTGCCAGCAGCCGAATTACTAGCGGGAAATCCTACAATGAGCAGTTCTTC. Translated, it gives CASSRITSGKSYNEQFF.

The rearrangement uses TRBV7-9 and TRBJ2-1; 7 bases fit TRBD1. Per germline, CDR1 SEHNR and CDR2 FQNEAQ (reference sequence). This CDR3 contains 13 residues. V shed 6 bases and J 6 bases; nucleotides not matched to a gene: 5. Written as DNA, the CDR3 is TGTGCCAGCAGACAAGGACAGGCCAATGAGCAGTTCTTC. This encodes CASRQGQANEQFF. Together with reference TRBV7-9 and TRBJ2-1, the CDR3 gives the full variable domain: DTGVSQNPRHKITKRGQNVTFRCDPISEHNRLYWYRQTLGQGPEFLTYFQNEAQLEKSRLLSDRFSAERPKGSFSTLEIQRTEQGDSAMYLCASRQGQANEQFFGPGTRLTVL.

The table lists this clone with a few counts. The chain is built from TRBV10-1 and TRBJ1-6; 9 positions agree with TRBD1. This CDR3 is 15 amino acids long. Germline V gene sequence: CDR1 WNHNN, CDR2 SYGVQD (reference sequence). The trim removed 4 bases at V and 9 bases at J, leaving 7 bases unmatched. CDR3 amino acids: CASSVRDREGSPLHF. The CDR3 DNA reads TGCGCCAGCAGTGTACGGGACAGGGAGGGTTCACCCCTCCACTTT.

This clone occurred once. The chain links TRBV10-3 to TRBJ2-7; 7 nucleotides match TRBD1. Germline loops: CDR1 ENHRY, CDR2 SYGVKD. The length of the CDR3 is 13 residues. The junction had 7 bases not matched to a gene; V was cut back by 6 bases and J by 5 bases. This CDR3 is CAIRDNRGHEQYF. The DNA for the CDR3 is TGTGCCATCAGGGATAACAGGGGCCACGAGCAGTACTTC.

The genes are TRBV4-2 and TRBJ1-5; D remains unclear. CDR3 size: 14 residues. In germline, CDR1 is LGHNA, CDR2 YNFKEQ. V was cut by 0 bases and J by 8 bases, with 11 bases left in between. The DNA of the CDR3 is TGTGCCAGCAGCCAAGATCACGCGAAGAAGCCCCAGCATTTT. It codes for CASSQDHAKKPQHF.